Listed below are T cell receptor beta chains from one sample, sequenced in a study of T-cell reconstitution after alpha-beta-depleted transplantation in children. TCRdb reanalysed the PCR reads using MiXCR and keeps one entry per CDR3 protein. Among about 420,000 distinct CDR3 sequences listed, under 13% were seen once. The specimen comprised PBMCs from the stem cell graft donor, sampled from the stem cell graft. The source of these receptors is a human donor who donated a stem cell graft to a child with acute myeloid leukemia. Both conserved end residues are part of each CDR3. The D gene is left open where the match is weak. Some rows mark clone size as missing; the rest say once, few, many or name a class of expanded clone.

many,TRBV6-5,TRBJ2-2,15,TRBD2,CASSYGLAGAGELFF,TGTGCCAGCAGCTACGGACTAGCGGGGGCCGGGGAGCTGTTTTTT
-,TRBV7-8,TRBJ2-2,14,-,CASSARALTGELFF,TGTGCCAGCAGCGCCAGGGCCCTTACCGGGGAGCTGTTTTTT
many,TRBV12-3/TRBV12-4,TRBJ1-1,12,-,CASSRGDTEAFF,TGTGCCAGCAGCCGCGGAGACACTGAAGCTTTCTTT
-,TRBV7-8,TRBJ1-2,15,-,CASSLGSGRSGGYTF,TGTGCCAGCAGCTTAGGTTCGGGGCGGTCTGGTGGCTACACCTTC
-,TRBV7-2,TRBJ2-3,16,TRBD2,CASSLVSGSSTDTQYF,TGTGCCAGCAGCTTAGTGAGCGGGAGCTCCACAGATACGCAGTATTTT
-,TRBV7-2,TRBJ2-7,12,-,CASSRIAYEQYF,TGTGCCAGCAGCAGGATAGCCTACGAGCAGTACTTC
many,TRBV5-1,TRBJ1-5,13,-,CASSLALDQPQHF,TGCGCCAGCAGCTTGGCGCTGGATCAGCCCCAGCATTTT
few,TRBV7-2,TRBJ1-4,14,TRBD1,CASSPGGWDEKLFF,TGTGCCAGCAGCCCAGGGGGCTGGGATGAAAAACTGTTTTTT
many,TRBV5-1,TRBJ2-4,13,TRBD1,CASRPGQGNIQYF,TGCGCCAGCAGACCGGGACAGGGAAACATTCAGTACTTC
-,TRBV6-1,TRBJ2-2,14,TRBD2,CASGGLVATGELFF,TGTGCCAGCGGGGGACTAGTCGCCACCGGGGAGCTGTTTTTT
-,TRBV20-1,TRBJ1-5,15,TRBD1,CSARDPGQGSQPQHF,TGCAGTGCTAGAGATCCCGGACAGGGGAGTCAGCCCCAGCATTTT
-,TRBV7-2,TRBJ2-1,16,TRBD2,CASSATSSGGYNEQFF,TGTGCCAGCAGCGCGACCTCTAGCGGGGGCTACAATGAGCAGTTCTTC
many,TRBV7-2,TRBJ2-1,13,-,CASSLGSYNEQFF,TGTGCCAGCAGTTTAGGCTCCTACAATGAGCAGTTCTTC
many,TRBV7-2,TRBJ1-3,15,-,CASSLVGSSGNTIYF,TGTGCCAGCAGCTTAGTAGGGTCCTCTGGAAACACCATATATTTT
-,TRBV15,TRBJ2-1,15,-,CATSRDLGIGNEQFF,TGTGCCACCAGCAGAGATTTGGGGATTGGTAATGAGCAGTTCTTC
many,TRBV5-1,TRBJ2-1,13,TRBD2,CASSLSSGNEQFF,TGCGCCAGCAGCTTGTCTAGCGGCAATGAGCAGTTCTTC
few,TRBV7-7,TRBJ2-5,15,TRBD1,CASSLGGTGLETQYF,TGTGCTAGCAGCTTAGGGGGGACAGGTCTCGAGACCCAGTACTTC
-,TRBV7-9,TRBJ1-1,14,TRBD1,CASSLAQGDTEAFF,TGTGCCAGCAGCTTAGCACAGGGGGACACTGAAGCTTTCTTT
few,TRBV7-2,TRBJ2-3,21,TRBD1,CASSLAFKSQTGSTSTDTQYF,TGTGCCAGCAGCTTAGCCTTCAAGTCCCAGACAGGGTCAACTAGCACAGATACGCAGTATTTT
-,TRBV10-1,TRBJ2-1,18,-,CASSENPPGRSAYNEQFF,TGCGCCAGCAGCGAAAATCCTCCGGGACGCAGCGCCTACAATGAGCAGTTCTTC
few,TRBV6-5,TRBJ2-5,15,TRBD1,CASTHLDRGGETQYF,TGTGCCAGCACTCACTTAGACAGGGGGGGAGAGACCCAGTACTTC
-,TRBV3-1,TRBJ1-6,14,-,CASSQGPFASPLHF,TGTGCCAGCAGCCAAGGCCCATTCGCTTCACCCCTCCACTTT
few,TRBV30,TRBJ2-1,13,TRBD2,CAFGASSGSEQFF,TGTGCCTTCGGGGCCTCTAGCGGGAGTGAGCAGTTCTTC
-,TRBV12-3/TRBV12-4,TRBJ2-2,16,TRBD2,CASRKTSGSATGELFF,TGTGCCAGCAGAAAGACTAGCGGGAGTGCCACCGGGGAGCTGTTTTTT
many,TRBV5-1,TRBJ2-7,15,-,CASSVGTSRSYEQYF,TGCGCCAGCAGCGTGGGGACTTCCCGATCCTACGAGCAGTACTTC
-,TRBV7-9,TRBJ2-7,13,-,CASTPQAESEQYF,TGTGCCAGCACACCGCAGGCGGAGTCCGAGCAGTACTTC
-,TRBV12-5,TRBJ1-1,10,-,CASGNTEAFF,TGTGCTAGTGGAAACACTGAAGCTTTCTTT
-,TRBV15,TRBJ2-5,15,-,CATSRDLGRGKTQYF,TGTGCCACCAGCAGAGACCTTGGCAGGGGAAAGACCCAGTACTTC
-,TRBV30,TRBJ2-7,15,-,CAYTGPPRVPYEQYF,TGTGCCTACACGGGACCGCCTCGTGTTCCCTACGAGCAGTACTTC
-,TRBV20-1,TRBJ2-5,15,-,CSARSVKAPQETQYF,TGCAGTGCTCGGTCTGTCAAGGCCCCCCAAGAGACCCAGTACTTC
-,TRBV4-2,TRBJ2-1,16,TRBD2,CASSLPGGGENNEQFF,TGTGCCAGCAGCCTCCCCGGCGGGGGAGAAAACAATGAGCAGTTCTTC
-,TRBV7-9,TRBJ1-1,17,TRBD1,CASSLADREVANTEAFF,TGTGCCAGCAGCTTAGCTGACAGGGAAGTCGCTAACACTGAAGCTTTCTTT
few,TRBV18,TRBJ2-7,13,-,CASSPSQGYEQYF,TGTGCCAGCTCACCTTCCCAGGGCTACGAGCAGTACTTC
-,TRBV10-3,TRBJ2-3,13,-,CAIKAGSTDTQYF,TGTGCCATCAAGGCCGGGAGCACAGATACGCAGTATTTT
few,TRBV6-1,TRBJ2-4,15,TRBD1,CASSPSGGGGNIQYF,TGTGCCAGCAGCCCTTCAGGGGGCGGTGGAAACATTCAGTACTTC
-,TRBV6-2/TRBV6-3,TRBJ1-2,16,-,CASSYSSWASNYGYTF,TGTGCCAGCAGTTACTCGTCTTGGGCGTCGAACTATGGCTACACCTTC
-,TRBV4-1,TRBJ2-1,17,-,CASSQYPGTPSANEQFF,TGCGCCAGCAGCCAATATCCCGGGACCCCTTCAGCGAATGAGCAGTTCTTC
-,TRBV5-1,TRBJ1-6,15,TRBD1,CASSQGATYNSPLNF,TGCGCCAGCAGCCAGGGGGCCACCTATAATTCACCCCTCAACTTT
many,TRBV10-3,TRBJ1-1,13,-,CAISEQGNTEAFF,TGTGCCATCAGTGAGCAGGGAAACACTGAAGCTTTCTTT
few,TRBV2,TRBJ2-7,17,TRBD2,CASSEDGGTSGTCEQYF,TGTGCCAGCAGTGAAGATGGGGGGACTAGCGGGACTTGCGAGCAGTACTTC
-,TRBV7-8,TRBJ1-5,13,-,CASSQTDNQPQHF,TGTGCCAGCAGCCAGACAGACAATCAGCCCCAGCATTTT
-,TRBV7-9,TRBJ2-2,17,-,CTSSLGEPGSGTGELFF,TGTACCAGCAGCTTAGGGGAGCCCGGGAGCGGCACCGGGGAGCTGTTTTTT
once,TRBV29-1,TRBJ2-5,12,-,CSGTTSSETQYF,TGCAGCGGGACCACTAGCTCCGAGACCCAGTACTTC
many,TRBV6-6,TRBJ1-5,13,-,CASSPGLPGPQHF,TGTGCCAGCAGTCCGGGCCTGCCTGGCCCCCAGCATTTT
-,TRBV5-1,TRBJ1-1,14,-,CASSQPARGTEAFF,TGCGCCAGCAGCCAGCCAGCCAGGGGCACTGAAGCTTTCTTT